Following are 14 T cell receptor beta chains from one sample sequenced in a study of T cell responses to AZD1222 COVID-19 vaccine. Some clones are missing from TCRdb's copy, which holds only in-frame ones; the method was immunoSEQ multiplex PCR. The repertoire has about 72,000 clones, about 88% of them found once; the top ten carry roughly 27%. Sequenced material: peripheral blood, taken 28 days after the second AZD1222 dose. The receptor set was obtained from an adult who received the AZD1222 COVID-19 vaccine.

V is TRBV29-1 and J is TRBJ1-1; D not resolved. V was pared by 2 bases and J by 5 bases, with 9 bases between. The germline gives CDR1 SQVTM, CDR2 ANQGSEA. The CDR3 totals 12 residues. The CDR3: CSVEYLGTEAFF. CDR3 coding DNA: TGCAGCGTTGAATACTTGGGGACTGAAGCTTTCTTT.

The chain uses TRBV29-1 and TRBJ1-4, with a weak D call TRBD1 (5 bases). CDR3 length equals 16 residues. Germline CDR1 SQVTM, CDR2 ANQGSEA. V shed 5 bases and J shed 4 bases, with 20 bases lying between them. CDR3 region: CSVTYPAGGGNEKLFF. CDR3 bases: TGCAGCGTTACATACCCAGCCGGGGGGGGTAATGAAAAACTGTTTTTT.

V gene TRBV7-2 combines with J gene TRBJ2-7; maybe TRBD2 (5 bases). This CDR3 is 14 amino acids long. Germline CDR1 and CDR2: SGHTA and FQGNSA. V lost 7 bases and J 0 bases, leaving 13 bases between the germline ends. CDR3 coding DNA: TGTGCCAGCACCCTCCAGAGGGTCTCCTACGAGCAGTACTTC. Its protein product is CASTLQRVSYEQYF.

V is TRBV3-1 (or the pseudogene TRBV3-2) and J is TRBJ1-2; D gene ambiguous. Germline CDR1 LGHDT, CDR2 YNNKEL (reference sequence). The CDR3 has 16 residues. Trimming cost V 2 bases and J 2 bases, with 15 bases left between them. The CDR3 sequence is CASSQNRGRQNYGYTF. The CDR3 DNA sequence: TGTGCCAGCAGCCAAAATCGCGGACGGCAAAACTATGGCTACACCTTC.

V and J are TRBV15 and TRBJ2-7; 9 bases match TRBD2. V gave up 0 bases and J gave up 6 bases; unmatched junction bases: 12. The germline gives CDR1 LNHNV, CDR2 YYDKDF (reference sequence). CDR3 length: 17 amino acids. CDR3: CATSRDQASGRRGEQYF. CDR3 nucleotides: TGTGCCACCAGCAGAGATCAGGCGAGCGGGAGGCGAGGCGAGCAGTACTTC.

The J gene is TRBJ1-2, the V gene TRBV6-2 or TRBV6-3; D is unresolved. Germline V gene sequence: CDR1 MNHEY, CDR2 SVGEGT. This CDR3 spans 12 amino acids. The V gene lost 2 bases and the J gene lost 2 bases, with 3 bases spanning the gap. CDR3 nucleotides: TGTGCCAGCAGTTACGGGAACTATGGCTACACCTTC. The encoded protein is CASSYGNYGYTF.

V usage is TRBV5-1 and J usage is TRBJ2-3; 8 nucleotides match TRBD2. CDR3 length: 14 residues. Unmatched junction bases numbered 4, after V lost 4 bases and J lost 3 bases. Germline CDR1 is SGHRS and CDR2 is YFSETQ. The CDR3 DNA reads TGCGCCAGCAGCACCGGGACTAGAACAGATACGCAGTATTTT. Its translation: CASSTGTRTDTQYF.

This chain connects TRBV28 to TRBJ1-5, with D unresolved. The V end lost 5 bases, the J end lost 6 bases, and 8 bases lay between the germline ends. The germline gives CDR1 MDHEN, CDR2 SYDVKM. The CDR3 covers 12 residues. Written as DNA, the CDR3 is TGTGCCAGCAGTCTAGGTTTTCAGCCCCAGCATTTT. It yields the protein CASSLGFQPQHF.

The V call is TRBV7-9, the J call TRBJ1-1; D unclear. Between the trimmed V and J ends, which lost 4 bases and 1 base, there was a span of 10 bases. The length of the CDR3 is 14 residues. Germline V gene data show CDR1 as SEHNR and CDR2 as FQNEAQ (reference sequence). CDR3 residues: CASSSGWGNTEAFF. The CDR3 DNA reads as TGTGCCAGCAGCTCAGGCTGGGGGAACACTGAAGCTTTCTTT.

The chain is built from TRBV27 and TRBJ1-5; D remains ambiguous. The V and J ends lost 5 bases and 4 bases respectively, with 6 bases between them. Germline V lookup: CDR1 MNHEY, CDR2 SMNVEV (reference sequence). The CDR3 consists of 12 residues. The CDR3 region has the DNA TGTGCCAGCAGTCCGCTAAATCAGCCCCAGCATTTT. Translating it yields CASSPLNQPQHF.

This clone has just one count. This sequence joins TRBV7-2 and TRBJ2-5; perhaps TRBD2 as D (6 bases). Germline V gene lookup returns CDR1 SGHTA and CDR2 FQGNSA. Between the trimmed V and J ends, which lost 1 base and 1 base, there was a span of 7 bases. The CDR3 sequence is 14 residues long. The CDR3 region is CASSLELAQETQYF. CDR3 nucleotides: TGTGCCAGCAGCTTAGAACTAGCCCAAGAGACCCAGTACTTC.

The chain joins TRBV5-1 to TRBJ1-3, with D perhaps matching TRBD1 (6 bases). The CDR3 has 14 amino acids. In germline, CDR1 is SGHRS, CDR2 YFSETQ. V was pared by 4 bases and J by 2 bases, with 10 bases between. The CDR3 is CASSPGQAGNTIYF. CDR3 bases: TGCGCCAGCAGCCCGGGACAAGCTGGAAACACCATATATTTT.

The chain links TRBV19 to TRBJ2-3, with D possibly being TRBD1 or TRBD2 (6 bases each). Trimming stripped 8 bases from V and 1 base from J, with 13 bases between. Germline assignment: CDR1 LNHDA and CDR2 SQIVND (reference sequence). The CDR3 sequence is 14 residues long. The CDR3 is CASRGRGGTDTQYF. CDR3 sequence (DNA): TGTGCCAGTCGAGGTAGGGGGGGCACAGATACGCAGTATTTT.

This chain connects TRBV7-3 to TRBJ2-1; 7 bases map to TRBD1. The CDR3 has 13 residues. J was trimmed by 9 bases and V by 5 bases; bases with no gene match: 7. Germline V gives CDR1 SGHTA, CDR2 FQGTGA. Here the CDR3 DNA reads TGTGCCAGCAGCAGGGGGCTAGACGGTGAGCAGTTCTTC. It encodes CASSRGLDGEQFF.